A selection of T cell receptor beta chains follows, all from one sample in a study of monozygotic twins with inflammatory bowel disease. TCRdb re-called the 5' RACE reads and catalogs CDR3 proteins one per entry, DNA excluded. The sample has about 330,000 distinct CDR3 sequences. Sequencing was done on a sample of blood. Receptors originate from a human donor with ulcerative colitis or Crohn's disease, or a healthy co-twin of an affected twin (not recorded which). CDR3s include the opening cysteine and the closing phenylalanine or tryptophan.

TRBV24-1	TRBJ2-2	CATSDTTGAAGELFF
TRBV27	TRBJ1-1	CASSLSSAREAFF
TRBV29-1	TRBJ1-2	CSVDDRGNYGYTF
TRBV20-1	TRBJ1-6	CSARDGREGALGSPLHF
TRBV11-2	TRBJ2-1	CASSFRERNEQFF
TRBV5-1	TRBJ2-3	CASRSGTGGADTQYF
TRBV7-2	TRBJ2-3	CASSLSGGRPDTQYF
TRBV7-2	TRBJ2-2	CASSQGANTGELFF
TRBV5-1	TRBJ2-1	CASGGEGHNEQFF
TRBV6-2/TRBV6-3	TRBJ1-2	CASSYSTVLGYTF
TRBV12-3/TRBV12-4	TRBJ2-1	CASAPEAGTYNEQFF
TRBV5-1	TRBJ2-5	CASSQGLTLPETQYF
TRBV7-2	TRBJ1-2	CASSSGQGWGGYTF
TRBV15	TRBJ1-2	CATSRVEKGHYGYTF
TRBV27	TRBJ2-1	CASSLSLAGGTNEQFF
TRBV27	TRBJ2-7	CASSFGAGRSSYEQYF
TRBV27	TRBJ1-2	CASELDNYGYTF
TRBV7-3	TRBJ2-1	CASSANRDRAGNEQFF
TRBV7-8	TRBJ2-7	CASGLGSFYEQYF
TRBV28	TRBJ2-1	CASKGRGLAGGRDEQFF
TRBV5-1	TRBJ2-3	CASSATGVHGTDTQYF
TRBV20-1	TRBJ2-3	CSAILHPDTQYF
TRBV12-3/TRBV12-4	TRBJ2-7	CASSLEVVAGDHEQYF
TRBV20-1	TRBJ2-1	CSAETSGNEQFF
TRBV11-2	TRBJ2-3	CASSTRTSGTTDTQYF
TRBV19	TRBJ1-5	CASQSFLNQPQHF
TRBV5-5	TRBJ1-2	CASSLLGQGGYGYTF
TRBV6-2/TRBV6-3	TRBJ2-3	CASSLDVAGRTDTQYF
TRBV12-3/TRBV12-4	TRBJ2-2	CASSLTIVDTGELFF
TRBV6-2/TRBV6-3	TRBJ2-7	CASSWDLSYEQYF
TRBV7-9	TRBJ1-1	CASSPWALGDTEAFF
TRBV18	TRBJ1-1	CASSLRGVDRAEAFF
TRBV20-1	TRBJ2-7	CSALGSYEQYF
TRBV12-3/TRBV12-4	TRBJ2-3	CASRFRLGDPLTDTQYF
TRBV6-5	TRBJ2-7	CAASKGSAYEQYF
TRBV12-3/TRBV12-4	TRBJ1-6	CASSSGQGQSYSPLHF
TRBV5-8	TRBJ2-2	CASSVQGFGELFF
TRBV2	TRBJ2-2	CASSEGGKAANTGELFF
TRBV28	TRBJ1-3	CASRRTGRENTIYF
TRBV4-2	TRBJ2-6	CASSQEGWTEGANVLTF
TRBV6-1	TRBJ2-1	CASSAGGSYNEQFF
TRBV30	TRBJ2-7	CAWKKGVVSYEQYF
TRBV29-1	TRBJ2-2	CSVRTSGRAVTGELFF
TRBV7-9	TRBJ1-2	CASSLAQDNYGYTF
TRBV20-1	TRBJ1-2	CSASNRVVFGYTF